The next 6 T cell receptor beta chains were all read from a single sample in a study of PD-L1 blockade in urothelial cancer. Stated time point: pretreatment peripheral blood. Repertoires were generated with immunoSEQ multiplex PCR, while TCRdb's copy carries only in-frame clones and drops some. This sample has over 35,000 clones, with approximately 93% found just once. Sample: PBMCs, taken around atezolizumab (anti-PD-L1) treatment. The receptor source for this set is a woman aged 60 to 75 with urothelial cancer.

The gene calls are TRBV19 and TRBJ2-2; D not certain. V lost 4 bases and J 4 bases, leaving 13 bases between the germline ends. The CDR3 loop spans 15 amino acids. Germline CDR1 and CDR2: LNHDA and SQIVND (reference sequence). The chain's CDR3 is CASSTQLTGTGELFF. In DNA, the CDR3 is TGTGCCAGTAGTACCCAGTTGACGGGCACCGGGGAGCTGTTTTTT. Filled out from reference TRBV19 and TRBJ2-2, the complete variable domain reads DGGITQSPKYLFRKEGQNVTLSCEQNLNHDAMYWYRQDPGQGLRLIYYSQIVNDFQKGDIAEGYSVSREKKESFPLTVTSAQKNPTAFYLCASSTQLTGTGELFFGEGSRLTVL.

The chain combines TRBV27 with TRBJ2-7, with TRBD1 identical over 11 bases. The length of the CDR3 is 15 residues. Germline V CDR1 and CDR2: MNHEY, SMNVEV (reference sequence). J was trimmed by 2 bases and V by 6 bases; bases with no gene match: 6. In DNA form, the CDR3 reads TGTGCCAGCAGGGAAGGGACAGGGGGGACCTACGAGCAGTACTTC. Its protein is CASREGTGGTYEQYF.

This rearrangement joins TRBV7-2 to TRBJ2-3; D may be TRBD2 (6 bases). CDR1 and CDR2 from the germline V gene are SGHTA and FQGNSA. The CDR3 extends over 15 amino acids. The germline V and J ends were trimmed by 1 base and 1 base, with 9 bases remaining between them. The CDR3, as DNA: TGTGCCAGCAGCTTAGTTGCTAGCGGCACAGATACGCAGTATTTT. This gives the protein CASSLVASGTDTQYF.

The rearrangement links TRBV28 to TRBJ1-1, with D tentatively TRBD1 (6 bases). V was cut by 5 bases and J by 5 bases, with 15 bases left in between. The CDR3 is 14 amino acids. Germline assignment: CDR1 MDHEN and CDR2 SYDVKM. Written as DNA, the CDR3 is TGTGCCAGCAGTACCACAGGGAGACGAACTGAAGCTTTCTTT. It codes for CASSTTGRRTEAFF.

The chain carries TRBV5-1 and TRBJ2-1, with D uncertain. Germline CDR1 reads SGHRS; CDR2 reads YFSETQ. Between the trimmed V and J ends, which lost 4 bases and 0 bases, there was a span of 5 bases. CDR3 length: 13 residues. The CDR3 DNA reads TGCGCCAGCAGCCGGAGCTCCTACAATGAGCAGTTCTTC. Its protein product is CASSRSSYNEQFF. Based on the CDR3 plus reference TRBV5-1 and TRBJ2-1, the full variable domain is KAGVTQTPRYLIKTRGQQVTLSCSPISGHRSVSWYQQTPGQGLQFLFEYFSETQRNKGNFPGRFSGRQFSNSRSEMNVSTLELGDSALYLCASSRSSYNEQFFGPGTRLTVL.

This clone was observed once. The chain combines TRBV18 with TRBJ1-2; D unresolved. The V end was cut by 6 bases, the J end by 4 bases, with 18 bases between. CDR1 is KGHSH, CDR2 LQKENI, per germline. The CDR3 totals 15 residues. CDR3: CASSPTNRDFYGYTF. As DNA, the CDR3 is TGTGCCAGCTCGCCGACTAACCGGGATTTCTATGGCTACACCTTC. The whole variable domain, remainder taken from reference TRBV18 and TRBJ1-2, is NAGVMQNPRHLVRRRGQEARLRCSPMKGHSHVYWYRQLPEEGLKFMVYLQKENIIDESGMPKERFSAEFPKEGPSILRIQQVVRGDSAAYFCASSPTNRDFYGYTFGSGTRLTVV.